These T cell receptor beta chains were read from a single sample in a study of cytomegalovirus exposure and HLA in healthy donors. Sequenced by immunoSEQ multiplex PCR; TCRdb stores in-frame clones only, minus some. There are 170,000 or so clones in the sample; around three quarters occur only once, and around 5.7% lies in the top ten. The sample comprised PBMCs. The receptors come from a man aged 35 to 55 in good health and CMV-seronegative. The conserved cysteine and the conserved F or W are not part of the CDR3 here.

J: TRBJ2-7; length: 13; V: TRBV7-2; CDR3: ASSLSGTGLDEQY
J: TRBJ1-3; length: 13; V: TRBV30; CDR3: AWKMGQGSGNTIY
J: TRBJ1-3; length: 11; V: TRBV6-6; CDR3: ASIAVRGNTIY
J: TRBJ2-5; length: 12; V: TRBV9; CDR3: ASSVTSGKETQY
J: TRBJ1-2; length: 13; V: TRBV29-1; CDR3: SVDSRLPGIDGYT
J: TRBJ1-6; length: 10; V: TRBV5-6; CDR3: ASSLGLAPLH
J: TRBJ2-1; length: 11; V: TRBV6-5; CDR3: ASSPAGYNEQF
J: TRBJ2-2; length: 16; V: TRBV10-3; CDR3: AISGSADRGSNTGELF
J: TRBJ2-3; length: 14; V: TRBV7-9; CDR3: ASRRRGLAPTDTQY
J: TRBJ1-2; length: 13; V: TRBV7-9; CDR3: SSSQWDRGFDGYT
J: TRBJ2-2; length: 13; V: TRBV7-8; CDR3: ASSRTGDSPGELF
J: TRBJ1-6; length: 13; V: TRBV27; CDR3: ASSLFAGVVSPLH
J: TRBJ2-5; length: 13; V: TRBV4-1; CDR3: ASSHQNRGRETQY
J: TRBJ2-1; length: 12; V: TRBV7-8; CDR3: ASSLWAVYNEQF
J: TRBJ2-7; length: 14; V: TRBV5-1; CDR3: ASSLEGVGGRNEQY
J: TRBJ1-1; length: 13; V: TRBV10-2; CDR3: ASSEWAGENTEAF
J: TRBJ1-1; length: 12; V: TRBV29-1; CDR3: SVVRTGGGTEAF
J: TRBJ1-5; length: 14; V: TRBV4-2; CDR3: ASSQQADRGHQPQH
J: TRBJ1-2; length: 11; V: TRBV4-3; CDR3: ASSHPQGDGYT
J: TRBJ2-3; length: 15; V: TRBV5-4; CDR3: ASSQTGTGGLLDTQY
J: TRBJ1-2; length: 11; V: TRBV5-4; CDR3: ASSRRGQGFDT
J: TRBJ2-7; length: 12; V: TRBV27; CDR3: ASSIQGTPYEQY
J: TRBJ1-1; length: 10; V: TRBV7-9; CDR3: SSMAGNTEAF
J: TRBJ2-2; length: 16; V: TRBV7-9; CDR3: ASSLRSTGQGNTGELF
J: TRBJ1-6; length: 9; V: TRBV5-1; CDR3: ASRRDSPLH
J: TRBJ1-6; length: 14; V: TRBV7-8; CDR3: ASSLGADFYNSPLH
J: TRBJ2-7; length: 13; V: TRBV30; CDR3: AWDGPPGPPGEQY
J: TRBJ2-1; length: 13; V: TRBV4-1; CDR3: ASSHGQGGPNEQF
J: NA; length: 14; V: TRBV27; CDR3: ASSYLKTGPSYEQY
J: TRBJ1-2; length: 11; V: TRBV6-6; CDR3: ASSMGGKLGYT
J: TRBJ2-7; length: 13; V: TRBV11-3; CDR3: ASSLAGTGTYEQY